This entry features one T cell receptor (beta chain) sequence. Antigen unknown. The data were taken from a study of OX40 agonist ivuxolimab in advanced cancers. General study results and limits: Averaged across samples, CD8+ T cells carried more expanded clones than CD4+ did.

The protocol was immunoSEQ multiplex PCR, while the TCRdb copy is restricted to in-frame clones and leaves out a portion. The sample carries 130,000 or so clones, roughly nine tenths recorded once. Per germline, CDR1 SGHRS and CDR2 YFSETQ. CDR3 length: 17 amino acids. The ends lost 4 bases at V and 1 base at J; junction bases unmatched: 13. Source: CD4+ or CD8+ T cells sorted from blood, taken in a trial of the OX40 agonist ivuxolimab. The J gene is TRBJ2-7, the V gene TRBV5-1, with 8 bases lining up with TRBD2. The clonotype originates from an adult with an advanced solid tumor such as melanoma, head and neck, liver or kidney cancer. The CDR3 protein is CASSPLPWASGSYEQYF. CDR3 DNA sequence: TGCGCCAGCAGCCCACTGCCGTGGGCTAGCGGGTCCTACGAGCAGTACTTC.